This TCR beta chain was sequenced for a study of metastatic and nonmetastatic thyroid tumors. Across the study: Repertoires from malignant and benign thyroid patients were compared across blood and tumor or nodule tissue. Notes on the study in general: Malignant thyroid tumors reportedly had TCR beta diversity that was significantly higher than in benign nodules, in blood and tumor.

TCRdb reprocessed the PCR reads using MiXCR. The data contain about 20,000 clones, around 10% of them seen just once; the ten biggest clones take up around 7.3%. No patient received treatment before thyroid surgery. The CDR3 is made up of 14 amino acids. Deletions cut 2 bases from V and 0 bases from J, with 8 bases between. Germline CDR1 and CDR2: LGHNA and YSLEER. This clone showed up many times. Its antigen is unknown. This receptor was obtained from a female donor with papillary thyroid cancer or a benign thyroid nodule (not recorded which). Some clones in this sample may be carry-over from other donors' samples. Sequencing used blood. The rearrangement joins TRBV4-3 to TRBJ2-7; D might be TRBD1 (5 bases). In DNA form, the CDR3 reads TGCGCCAGCAGCCAAAGGGGCAGCTCCTACGAGCAGTACTTC. Amino acid sequence: CASSQRGSSYEQYF.